Listed here are 7 T cell receptor beta chains from one sample, sequenced in a study of regulatory T cells in long-lasting Graves disease. Construction of the TCR beta libraries employed iRepertoire HTBI primers in conjunction with Arm-PCR of CDR3 regions. MiXCR, run by TCRdb on the multiplex PCR reads, gives a single entry per CDR3 protein. Here the sample spans a few hundred thousand distinct CDR3 sequences, roughly a quarter being singletons. Time point specified: persistent/refractory GD, antithyroid drugs over 5 years with positive TRAb. PBMCs were the source of the RNA used for TCR sequencing. Sequences were derived from peripheral blood mononuclear cells (PBMCs), sampled when the disease was refractory, from a patient treated with antithyroid drugs. The receptors come from a female donor with Graves disease.

The V call is TRBV28, the J call TRBJ2-5, with 9 bases lining up with TRBD2. Germline lookup yields CDR1 MDHEN and CDR2 SYDVKM. This CDR3 spans 17 amino acids. Trimming took 9 bases from V and 2 from J; bases not matched to a gene: 16. CDR3 amino acids: CASSIVPGTSFQETQYF. DNA of the CDR3: TGTGCCAGTAGTATTGTTCCCGGGACTAGCTTTCAAGAGACCCAGTACTTC.

This clonotype was seen ten or more times. The rearrangement joins TRBV2 to TRBJ2-5; D is possibly TRBD1 (5 bases). From germline, CDR1 is SNHLY and CDR2 FYNNEI. The CDR3 is 13 residues long. The germline V and J ends were trimmed by 5 bases and 4 bases, with 11 bases remaining between them. CDR3: CASSPGFAETQYF. The CDR3 nucleotides are TGTGCCAGCAGTCCAGGGTTTGCAGAGACCCAGTACTTC.

This clonotype has only a few counts. The V gene is TRBV5-1, the J gene TRBJ2-4; 8 bases align to TRBD1. The CDR3 extends over 14 amino acids. Germline lookup yields CDR1 SGHRS and CDR2 YFSETQ. V shed 4 bases and J 0 bases; nucleotides not matched to a gene: 0. CDR3 DNA: TGCGCCAGCAGCGGACAGGGAGCCAAAAACATTCAGTACTTC. This gives the protein CASSGQGAKNIQYF.

The sample holds a few counts of this clonotype. The rearrangement joins TRBV7-8 to TRBJ2-2; no definite D call. Trimming pared 1 base from V and 3 bases from J, leaving 3 bases between. The CDR3 has 13 residues. Germline V lookup: CDR1 SGHVS, CDR2 FQNEAQ. CDR3 DNA: TGTGCCAGCAGCTTAGACTACACCGGGGAGCTGTTTTTT. Translation: CASSLDYTGELFF.

The J gene is TRBJ1-4, the V gene TRBV5-1; D unclear. Germline assignment: CDR1 SGHRS and CDR2 YFSETQ. There are 16 residues in the CDR3. Between the trimmed V and J ends, which lost 0 bases and 4 bases, there was a span of 13 bases. CDR3 bases: TGCGCCAGCAGCTTGGTAGGGTCGGCCAATAATGAAAAACTGTTTTTT. Amino acids: CASSLVGSANNEKLFF.

The chain joins TRBV20-1 to TRBJ2-7; 8 bases fit TRBD2. CDR1 and CDR2 (germline): DFQATT, SNEGSKA (reference sequence). The CDR3 length is 14 residues. The ends lost 7 bases at V and 7 bases at J; junction bases unmatched: 15. CDR3 in amino acids: CSVGKEAGAREQYF. CDR3 in DNA: TGCAGTGTAGGCAAGGAAGCGGGAGCACGGGAGCAGTACTTC.

This chain connects TRBV7-9 to TRBJ2-5; D gene uncertain. This CDR3 comprises 13 residues. Germline V gene lookup returns CDR1 SEHNR and CDR2 FQNEAQ (reference sequence). With 4 bases removed from V and 3 bases from J, the gap between germline ends came to 9 bases. CDR3 loop: CASSYGPKETQYF. The CDR3 DNA reads TGTGCCAGCAGCTACGGGCCGAAAGAGACCCAGTACTTC.